The 9 T cell receptor beta chains below come from one sample, sequenced in a study of cytomegalovirus exposure and HLA in healthy donors. With 60 Vbeta and 13 Jbeta primers, the PCR was carried out. The protocol was immunoSEQ multiplex PCR, while the TCRdb copy is restricted to in-frame clones and leaves out a portion. The table shows 100,000 to 150,000 clones, with 65% to 75% occurring only once. The sequenced sample was PBMCs. The receptors shown here come from a woman in her forties or fifties in good health and CMV-seropositive.

This clone was seen once. This chain uses TRBV27 with TRBJ2-7; D is perhaps TRBD2 (5 bases). CDR3 length equals 15 residues. CDR1 is MNHEY and CDR2 is SMNVEV in the germline V gene (reference sequence). Trimming took 0 bases from V and 3 from J, leaving 12 bases between them. CDR3 sequence reads: CASSLSGEMSYEQYF. DNA of the CDR3: TGTGCCAGCAGTTTATCCGGGGAGATGAGCTACGAGCAGTACTTC.

This chain connects TRBV6-6 to TRBJ2-7, with TRBD1 as a possible D gene (6 bases). Trimming shortened V by 6 bases and J by 2 bases, and 14 bases separated the two germline ends. The germline V gene has CDR1 MNHNY and CDR2 SVGAGI (reference sequence). CDR3 length: 14 residues. The CDR3 DNA reads as TGTGCCAGCAGAGGTCGACAGGAAGCCTACGAGCAGTACTTC. Encoded protein: CASRGRQEAYEQYF.

The chain is built from TRBV7-2 and TRBJ1-2; 9 bases are a match to TRBD1. J gave up 7 bases and V 1 base, and 4 bases lay outside the gene matches. CDR3 length: 14 residues. Looked up from germline, CDR1 is SGHTA and CDR2 is FQGNSA. In nucleotides, the CDR3 is TGTGCCAGCAGCTTAGTGACAGGGGGATCTGGCTACACCTTC. Its protein is CASSLVTGGSGYTF.

The genes are TRBV11-2 and TRBJ2-5, with 9 bases that match TRBD2. Per the germline V gene, CDR1 is SGHAT and CDR2 is FQNNGV. V lost 0 bases and J lost 1; bases outside the gene matches: 6. The CDR3 loop spans 17 amino acids. As DNA, the CDR3 is TGTGCCAGCAGCTTAGAAGGCTGGCGGGGGGGCCAAGAGACCCAGTACTTC. This codes for CASSLEGWRGGQETQYF.

The rearrangement links TRBV2 to TRBJ2-5, with D tentatively TRBD1 (6 bases). V gave up 3 bases and J gave up 1 base, with 15 bases separating them. CDR1 is SNHLY and CDR2 is FYNNEI in the germline V gene. The CDR3 is made up of 16 amino acids. Here the CDR3 reads CASSELYRAVQETQYF. In DNA form, the CDR3 reads TGTGCCAGCAGTGAGTTGTACAGGGCCGTCCAAGAGACCCAGTACTTC. Full variable domain (remainder filled in from reference TRBV2 and TRBJ2-5): EPEVTQTPSHQVTQMGQEVILRCVPISNHLYFYWYRQILGQKVEFLVSFYNNEISEKSEIFDDQFSVERPDGSNFTLKIRSTKLEDSAMYFCASSELYRAVQETQYFGPGTRLLVL.

This chain connects TRBV4-1 to TRBJ1-2; 7 nucleotides align to TRBD1. There are 18 residues in the CDR3. CDR1 is MGHRA, CDR2 YSYEKL, per germline. Losses at the gene ends were 4 bases for V and 0 bases for J; bases not matched to a gene: 14. This chain's CDR3 is CASSPGDDRDRPNYGYTF. Written as DNA, the CDR3 is TGCGCCAGCAGCCCAGGGGATGACAGGGATCGCCCTAACTATGGCTACACCTTC.

The chain recombines TRBV11-2 with TRBJ2-1, with D perhaps matching TRBD2 (6 bases). Between the trimmed V and J ends, which lost 5 bases and 4 bases, there was a span of 15 bases. Looked up from germline, CDR1 is SGHAT and CDR2 is FQNNGV. This CDR3 comprises 15 residues. The CDR3: CASSTFWDSYNEQFF. CDR3 sequence (DNA): TGTGCCAGCAGCACCTTTTGGGACTCTTACAATGAGCAGTTCTTC.

This chain joins TRBV5-5 and TRBJ1-1; D uncertain. V was trimmed by 3 bases and J by 3 bases, leaving 3 bases between them. The CDR3 runs to 11 residues. CDR1 and CDR2 from the germline V gene are SGHKS and YYEKEE (reference sequence). CDR3 amino acids: CASSSDTEAFF. The CDR3 DNA reads TGTGCCAGCAGCTCTGACACTGAAGCTTTCTTT.

Only one count was recorded for this clone. V and J are TRBV4-3 and TRBJ1-5, with no clear D. CDR3 length equals 17 residues. V lost 0 bases to trimming and J lost 6 bases, with 18 bases between them. The germline V gene has CDR1 LGHNA and CDR2 YSLEER. The CDR3 coding sequence is TGCGCCAGCAGCCAAGACTACGGGAGTAAGGTGGCTCAGCCCCAGCATTTT. Its protein product is CASSQDYGSKVAQPQHF.